Below, 26 T cell receptor beta chains from the same sample are listed, as sequenced in a study of blood T cell repertoires in COVID-19. Repertoires were generated with immunoSEQ multiplex PCR, while TCRdb's copy carries only in-frame clones and drops some. The data contain 65,000 to 90,000 clones, more than 65% of them singletons. The sequencing sample was made of peripheral blood. The receptors come from a human donor in a cohort sampled during active COVID-19.

The chain employs TRBV5-4 and TRBJ1-2; a weak D match, TRBD1 (6 bases). V lost 2 bases and J 4 bases, leaving 12 bases between the germline ends. CDR3 length: 14 amino acids. Germline V gives CDR1 SGHNT, CDR2 YYREEE (reference sequence). The CDR3 region is CASSFDRITYGYTF. DNA for the CDR3: TGTGCCAGCAGCTTCGACAGGATTACCTATGGCTACACCTTC.

This clone was counted between two and nine times. The rearrangement uses TRBV4-1 and TRBJ1-5, with D possibly TRBD1 on 5 matching bases. This CDR3 comprises 15 residues. V was shortened by 0 bases and J by 7 bases, with 13 bases between the two germline ends. The germline gives CDR1 MGHRA, CDR2 YSYEKL. CDR3 amino acids: CASSQDWRGRQPQHF. The CDR3 coding sequence is TGCGCCAGCAGCCAAGATTGGAGGGGTCGCCAGCCCCAGCATTTT.

V is TRBV5-5 and J is TRBJ1-5; possibly TRBD1 for D (5 bases). The CDR3 extends over 15 amino acids. Germline loops: CDR1 SGHKS, CDR2 YYEKEE (reference sequence). Trimming stripped 3 bases from V and 1 base from J, with 11 bases between. CDR3 nucleotide sequence: TGTGCCAGCAGCTCGGGGACTCGGAGCAATCAGCCCCAGCATTTT. It specifies CASSSGTRSNQPQHF.

V gene TRBV7-9 combines with J gene TRBJ1-1; no definite D call. V was pared by 1 base and J by 2 bases, with 11 bases between. This CDR3 comprises 15 residues. Looked up from germline, CDR1 is SEHNR and CDR2 is FQNEAQ (reference sequence). CDR3 sequence (DNA): TGTGCCAGCAGCTTAGGGGATCGGGGTAACACTGAAGCTTTCTTT. Its protein product is CASSLGDRGNTEAFF. The full variable domain, rest sourced from reference TRBV7-9 and TRBJ1-1, is DTGVSQNPRHKITKRGQNVTFRCDPISEHNRLYWYRQTLGQGPEFLTYFQNEAQLEKSRLLSDRFSAERPKGSFSTLEIQRTEQGDSAMYLCASSLGDRGNTEAFFGQGTRLTVV.

The chain carries TRBV24-1 and TRBJ2-1; maybe TRBD2 (6 bases). Trimming removed 4 bases at V and 2 bases at J, with 8 bases between. The CDR3 loop spans 14 amino acids. CDR1 KGHDR and CDR2 SFDVKD come from the germline V gene. CDR3 region: CATSESGAYNEQFF. For the CDR3, the DNA is TGTGCCACCAGTGAGTCGGGGGCCTACAATGAGCAGTTCTTC.

This chain uses TRBV9 with TRBJ2-2, with TRBD1 matching over 8 bases. J gave up 1 base and V 5 bases, and 4 bases lay outside the gene matches. The germline gives CDR1 SGDLS, CDR2 YYNGEE. This CDR3 is built from 15 residues. CDR3 residues: CASRQGTGNTGELFF. The DNA of the CDR3 is TGTGCCAGCAGGCAAGGGACAGGGAACACCGGGGAGCTGTTTTTT.

This chain links TRBV4-1 with TRBJ1-5, with TRBD1 matching over 8 bases. The CDR3 contains 16 residues. The J segment lost 4 bases and the V segment lost 1 base, leaving 6 bases of the junction unmatched. Germline assignment: CDR1 MGHRA and CDR2 YSYEKL. CDR3 nucleotide sequence: TGCGCCAGCAGCCAAGCGGCGGGACAGGCGAATCAGCCCCAGCATTTT. Translating it yields CASSQAAGQANQPQHF.

The gene calls are TRBV3-1 (or the pseudogene TRBV3-2) and TRBJ2-7; TRBD1 matches at 7 bases. The CDR3 sequence is 16 residues long. Germline CDR1 LGHDT, CDR2 YNNKEL (reference sequence). V trimming: 3 bases; J trimming: 1 base; junction bases outside the gene matches: 9. The CDR3 DNA reads TGTGCCAGCAGCCAGACCGGGACAGTGATTTCCTACGAGCAGTACTTC. Translation gives CASSQTGTVISYEQYF.

As to this clone: The sample has other DNA sequences that encode this CDR3 too. The chain links TRBV9 to TRBJ1-1; TRBD1 aligns across 9 bases. V lost 0 bases and J lost 1; bases outside the gene matches: 4. The CDR3 is 16 residues long. Per the germline V gene, CDR1 is SGDLS and CDR2 is YYNGEE. CDR3 region: CASSVEPGQGNTEAFF. The CDR3 region has the DNA TGTGCCAGCAGCGTAGAACCGGGACAGGGGAACACTGAAGCTTTCTTT.

The chain combines TRBV7-9 with TRBJ2-1; tentatively, D is TRBD2 (6 bases). CDR1 and CDR2 (germline): SEHNR, FQNEAQ (reference sequence). The length of the CDR3 is 15 residues. Trimming cost V 0 bases and J 0 bases, with 6 bases left between them. Here the CDR3 DNA reads TGTGCCAGCAGCTTAGCGGGACTCTCCTACAATGAGCAGTTCTTC. This codes for CASSLAGLSYNEQFF.

The chain joins TRBV11-2 to TRBJ1-1; 7 bases match TRBD1. The germline V gene has CDR1 SGHAT and CDR2 FQNNGV. The trim removed 5 bases at V and 12 bases at J, leaving 12 bases unmatched. The CDR3 has 13 residues. The DNA for the CDR3 is TGTGCCAGCAGCCTAGGAGAGGGGGCGTATTCTTTCTTT. Translated: CASSLGEGAYSFF.

The rearrangement links TRBV2 to TRBJ2-1; D is unclear. Germline CDR1 and CDR2: SNHLY and FYNNEI. Between the trimmed V and J ends, which lost 3 bases and 5 bases, there was a span of 8 bases. The CDR3 totals 13 residues. The CDR3 nucleotides read TGTGCCAGCAGTGAGGCCCTAGACAATGAGCAGTTCTTC. It yields the protein CASSEALDNEQFF.

This clone appeared a single time. This chain links TRBV9 with TRBJ2-3, with a possible D match to TRBD1 (7 bases). The CDR3 contains 13 residues. Deletions cut 4 bases from V and 14 bases from J, with 20 bases between. Germline loops: CDR1 SGDLS, CDR2 YYNGEE. The CDR3 sequence: CASSHRGGLRRYF. The DNA for the CDR3 is TGTGCCAGCAGCCACAGGGGAGGCCTCCGTAGGTATTTT.

This chain connects TRBV10-3 to TRBJ2-5; a possible D gene is TRBD2 (6 bases). V was clipped by 3 bases and J by 4 bases, with 15 bases between them. Per germline, CDR1 ENHRY and CDR2 SYGVKD. This CDR3 comprises 15 residues. The CDR3 loop reads CAISDAPGGRETQYF. For the CDR3, the DNA is TGTGCCATCAGTGATGCACCTGGAGGGAGAGAGACCCAGTACTTC.

The V call is TRBV9, the J call TRBJ1-4; 7 bases are shared with TRBD1. After removal of 0 bases from V and 8 bases from J, the junction contained 7 bases not matched to a gene. The CDR3 has 15 amino acids. Germline V gene sequence: CDR1 SGDLS, CDR2 YYNGEE. CDR3 DNA: TGTGCCAGCAGCGTAGATGCAGGGGGAGCGGAAAAACTGTTTTTT. Translated: CASSVDAGGAEKLFF.

This clone has just a few counts. The chain carries TRBV7-6 and TRBJ2-1; 7 bases line up with TRBD1. From germline, CDR1 is SGHVS and CDR2 FNYEAQ. This CDR3 region has 16 residues. After removal of 5 bases from V and 0 bases from J, the junction contained 7 bases not matched to a gene. CDR3 nucleotides: TGTGCCAGCAGCGCCAACTGGGACAGCTCCTACAATGAGCAGTTCTTC. Amino acid sequence: CASSANWDSSYNEQFF.

This sequence joins TRBV4-2 and TRBJ2-5; 7 bases match TRBD2. The CDR3 contains 14 residues. Germline CDR1 is LGHNA and CDR2 is YNFKEQ. J was trimmed by 5 bases and V by 0 bases; bases with no gene match: 3. The CDR3 DNA sequence: TGTGCCAGCAGCCAAGATCTGGGGGGGGAGACCCAGTACTTC. Its translation is CASSQDLGGETQYF.

This chain connects TRBV5-1 to TRBJ2-5; tentative D call: TRBD2 (5 bases). Trimming pared 0 bases from V and 5 bases from J, leaving 11 bases between. Germline-derived CDR1 and CDR2 are SGHRS and YFSETQ. CDR3 length: 14 amino acids. The CDR3 sequence: CASSLGVPGETQYF. In nucleotides, the CDR3 is TGCGCCAGCAGCTTGGGTGTACCGGGGGAGACCCAGTACTTC.

The chain is built from TRBV24-1 and TRBJ2-7; 8 nucleotides agree with TRBD1. There are 11 residues in the CDR3. With 9 bases clipped from V and 4 bases from J, the junction kept 1 base outside the gene matches. Germline V lookup: CDR1 KGHDR, CDR2 SFDVKD. The CDR3 bases are TGTGCCACCGGACAGGGTTACGAGCAGTACTTC. Its protein is CATGQGYEQYF.

V and J are TRBV9 and TRBJ2-2, with D perhaps TRBD2 (5 bases). The CDR3 sequence is 14 residues long. V lost 1 base and J 7 bases, leaving 11 bases between the germline ends. CDR1 is SGDLS and CDR2 is YYNGEE in the germline V gene. CDR3 bases: TGTGCCAGCAGCGTAACCCCCGGAGGCGGGGAGCTGTTTTTT. It translates to CASSVTPGGGELFF.

The sample holds a few counts of this clone. This chain links TRBV10-3 with TRBJ2-7; 8 nucleotides line up with TRBD2. The junction had 2 bases not matched to a gene; V was cut back by 3 bases and J by 7 bases. This CDR3 spans 12 amino acids. Per germline, CDR1 ENHRY and CDR2 SYGVKD. For the CDR3, the DNA is TGTGCCATCAGTGATTCTAGCGGGGAGCAGTACTTC. It yields the protein CAISDSSGEQYF.

The gene calls are TRBV5-4 and TRBJ2-2; D gene uncertain. The V gene's germline CDR1 is SGHNT and CDR2 YYREEE (reference sequence). The V gene lost 6 bases and the J gene lost 0 bases, with 12 bases spanning the gap. The CDR3 is 15 residues long. CDR3 loop: CASTLTRTNTGELFF. The CDR3 nucleotides are TGTGCCAGCACCCTGACACGTACGAACACCGGGGAGCTGTTTTTT.

The table lists this clone with a count of one. The V call is TRBV24-1, the J call TRBJ1-2, with TRBD1 identical over 9 bases. This CDR3 comprises 14 residues. The germline V gene encodes CDR1 KGHDR and CDR2 SFDVKD. The V gene end was trimmed by 5 bases and the J gene end by 8 bases; junction bases not matched to a gene: 8. The DNA of the CDR3 is TGTGCCACCAGTGGGGGACAGGGACTTGGAGGCTACACCTTC. Protein product: CATSGGQGLGGYTF.

V and J are TRBV6-5 and TRBJ2-7, with 8 positions matching TRBD2. In germline, CDR1 is MNHEY, CDR2 SVGAGI. This CDR3 is 14 amino acids long. With 5 bases clipped from V and 2 bases from J, the junction kept 5 bases outside the gene matches. The CDR3 loop reads CASSTGGGPYEQYF. The CDR3 DNA follows: TGTGCCAGCAGTACGGGGGGGGGCCCCTACGAGCAGTACTTC.

This clone was counted once. The V call is TRBV7-9, the J call TRBJ1-2; 8 nucleotides align to TRBD1. The CDR3 is 15 amino acids. After removal of 5 bases from V and 8 bases from J, the junction contained 13 bases not matched to a gene. Germline V gene lookup returns CDR1 SEHNR and CDR2 FQNEAQ (reference sequence). In DNA, the CDR3 is TGTGCCAGCAGCCCCGGGACAGGCGAACTCGGGGGCTACACCTTC. Translated: CASSPGTGELGGYTF. The full variable domain, its missing parts supplied by reference TRBV7-9 and TRBJ1-2, is DTGVSQNPRHKITKRGQNVTFRCDPISEHNRLYWYRQTLGQGPEFLTYFQNEAQLEKSRLLSDRFSAERPKGSFSTLEIQRTEQGDSAMYLCASSPGTGELGGYTFGSGTRLTVV.

V usage is TRBV9 and J usage is TRBJ1-3; D not resolved. Trimming took off 3 bases at V and 8 bases at J, with 9 bases between the two ends. CDR1 is SGDLS, CDR2 YYNGEE, per germline. CDR3 length: 12 residues. CDR3 nucleotides: TGTGCCAGCAGCGACCTGCCGGACACCATATATTTT. It specifies CASSDLPDTIYF.